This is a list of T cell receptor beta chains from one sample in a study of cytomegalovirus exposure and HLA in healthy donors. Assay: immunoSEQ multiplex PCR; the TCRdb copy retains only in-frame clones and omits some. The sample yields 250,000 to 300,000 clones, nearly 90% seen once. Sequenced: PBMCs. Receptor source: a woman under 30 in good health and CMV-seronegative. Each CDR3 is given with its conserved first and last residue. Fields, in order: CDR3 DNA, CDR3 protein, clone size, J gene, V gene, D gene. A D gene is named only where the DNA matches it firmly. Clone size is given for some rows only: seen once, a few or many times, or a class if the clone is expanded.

TGTGCCAGCAGCTCAGAGGTCACCGGGGAGCTGTTTTTT,CASSSEVTGELFF,NA,TRBJ2-2,TRBV7-9,NA
TGTGCCAGCTCACCCCAGGGGGGAAACTATGGCTACACCTTC,CASSPQGGNYGYTF,once,TRBJ1-2,TRBV18,TRBD1
TGCGCCAGCAGCCAAGCGCAGGGGGTTTTCGGTTCACCCCTCCACTTT,CASSQAQGVFGSPLHF,NA,TRBJ1-6,TRBV4-1,TRBD1
TGTGCCAGCTCACCATCGGACTTAGGGGGCACTGAAGCTTTCTTT,CASSPSDLGGTEAFF,NA,TRBJ1-1,TRBV18,NA
TGTGCCAGCAGCTTACCAGGGTCCACCGGGGAGCTGTTTTTT,CASSLPGSTGELFF,NA,TRBJ2-2,TRBV7-9,NA
TGTGCCTGGAGTGACGGGCCCGGGACAGGTCCCTACGAGCAGTACTTC,CAWSDGPGTGPYEQYF,NA,TRBJ2-7,TRBV30,TRBD1
TGTGCCAGCAGCGATGGGACAGGGCGGGGAGAGACCCAGTACTTC,CASSDGTGRGETQYF,once,TRBJ2-5,TRBV9,TRBD1
TGTGCCAGCAGTTTGTTTAGCGGGGACCCCCAAGAGACCCAGTACTTC,CASSLFSGDPQETQYF,NA,TRBJ2-5,TRBV27,TRBD2
TGTGCCAGCACCTCGACAGGGGTCTACACCTTC,CASTSTGVYTF,few,TRBJ1-2,TRBV6-5,TRBD1
TGTGCCAGCAGTGAAGCGGGGCAGCCCAATTCACCCCTCCACTTT,CASSEAGQPNSPLHF,NA,TRBJ1-6,TRBV6-1,NA
TGTGCCAGCAGCCCTAGCGGGGGGGCGGTCGGGGAGCTGTTTTTT,CASSPSGGAVGELFF,NA,TRBJ2-2,TRBV2,TRBD2
TGTGCCAGCAGCTTCGGAGACTACACTGAAGCTTTCTTT,CASSFGDYTEAFF,once,TRBJ1-1,TRBV7-9,NA
TGTGCCAGCAGCTTAGCCCCTTCCTACGAGCAGTACTTC,CASSLAPSYEQYF,NA,TRBJ2-7,TRBV11-3,NA
TGCGCCAGCAGCTTAACGACGGTTCCTGGGGCATACGAGCAGTACTTC,CASSLTTVPGAYEQYF,NA,TRBJ2-7,TRBV5-1,NA
TGTGCCAGCAGGATGACTGCGAGCACTGAAGCTTTCTTT,CASRMTASTEAFF,NA,TRBJ1-1,TRBV2,NA
TGTGCCAGCAACTGGGAGGTGAACACTGAAGCTTTCTTT,CASNWEVNTEAFF,NA,TRBJ1-1,TRBV9,NA
TGTGCCAGCAGCTCCGGGATCACCCAGTTCTTC,CASSSGITQFF,NA,TRBJ2-1,TRBV5-5,NA
TGTGCCAGCAGACAATACCAGACTAGCGGACCCTACGAGCAGTACTTC,CASRQYQTSGPYEQYF,NA,TRBJ2-7,TRBV4-2,TRBD2